The next 15 T cell receptor beta chains were all read from a single sample in a study of CD8 T cells in Susac syndrome. Random hexamers were used to reverse transcribe an amount of 0.5 to 1 ug RNA. TCRdb analysed the immunoSEQ multiplex PCR reads with MiXCR anew, one entry per CDR3 protein. The sample includes about 130,000 distinct CDR3 sequences, 95% seen only once; the top ten take roughly 0.2%. The sample was CD8+ T cells from PBMCs. The receptors were sampled from a human donor with Susac syndrome.

This clonotype was recorded a few times. The gene calls are TRBV27 and TRBJ2-7; the D gene could be TRBD1 or TRBD2 (5 bases each). Germline CDR1 is MNHEY and CDR2 is SMNVEV (reference sequence). The CDR3 contains 13 residues. V lost 4 bases, J lost 2 bases, and 9 bases lay in between. The CDR3 loop reads CASSYGTAYEQYF. The CDR3 region has the DNA TGTGCCAGCAGTTATGGGACGGCCTACGAGCAGTACTTC.

V gene TRBV19 combines with J gene TRBJ2-4; D gene uncertain. The CDR3 length is 11 residues. CDR1 and CDR2 (germline): LNHDA, SQIVND (reference sequence). Trimming stripped 8 bases from V and 8 bases from J, with 10 bases between. The DNA of the CDR3 is TGTGCCAGTTCAGGATCGGACATTCAGTACTTC. It yields the protein CASSGSDIQYF.

This rearrangement joins TRBV27 to TRBJ1-2; no definite D call. Trimming stripped 4 bases from V and 2 bases from J, with 8 bases between. This CDR3 contains 13 residues. Per the germline V gene, CDR1 is MNHEY and CDR2 is SMNVEV (reference sequence). The CDR3 sequence: CASSSYSNYGYTF. The DNA for the CDR3 is TGTGCCAGCAGTTCGTACAGCAACTATGGCTACACCTTC.

This chain links TRBV6-9 with TRBJ2-7; 9 nucleotides line up with TRBD1. CDR1 and CDR2 from the germline V gene are MNHGY and SVAAGI. V lost 6 bases to trimming and J lost 3 bases; unmatched junction nucleotides: 24. The CDR3 has 20 amino acids. DNA for the CDR3: TGTGCCAGCAGCTCCCAGGGTAGGGACAGGGATCTTCTGACTGACTACGAGCAGTACTTC. Translating it yields CASSSQGRDRDLLTDYEQYF.

This chain joins TRBV5-6 and TRBJ2-1, with D uncertain. In germline, CDR1 is SGHDT, CDR2 YYEEEE. The CDR3 runs to 15 residues. V gave up 1 base and J gave up 3 bases, with 11 bases separating them. CDR3 region: CASSLPPEHYNEQFF. CDR3 coding DNA: TGTGCCAGCAGCTTGCCCCCAGAGCACTACAATGAGCAGTTCTTC.

The chain carries TRBV12-3 or TRBV12-4 and TRBJ2-5; weak D call: TRBD1 (6 bases). The CDR3 is made up of 17 amino acids. Trimming left V 6 bases short and J 4 bases short, with 24 bases between. The chain's CDR3 is CASSPFSRDNQGETQYF. The CDR3 DNA reads as TGTGCCAGCAGCCCCTTCTCCCGGGACAACCAGGGAGAGACCCAGTACTTC.

J is TRBJ2-1 and V is TRBV28, with D maybe TRBD2 (6 bases). Looked up from germline, CDR1 is MDHEN and CDR2 is SYDVKM. V lost 6 bases, J lost 8 bases, and 17 bases lay in between. This CDR3 region has 14 residues. The CDR3 DNA follows: TGTGCCAGCAGCCCGCGGGATCGGTTTCATGAGCAGTTCTTC. Translating it yields CASSPRDRFHEQFF.

V gene TRBV29-1 combines with J gene TRBJ2-2; 7 bases fit TRBD1. Per the germline V gene, CDR1 is SQVTM and CDR2 is ANQGSEA. V dropped 6 bases and J dropped 0; count of bases not matched to a gene: 4. The CDR3 is made up of 14 amino acids. This CDR3 is CSVAGTANTGELFF. Written as DNA, the CDR3 is TGCAGCGTCGCCGGGACAGCGAACACCGGGGAGCTGTTTTTT.

This clonotype was seen a single time. The chain links TRBV7-3 to TRBJ2-7; the D gene is possibly TRBD1 (6 bases). CDR1 is SGHTA and CDR2 is FQGTGA in the germline V gene. The CDR3 loop spans 15 amino acids. V was trimmed by 5 bases and J by 0 bases, leaving 14 bases between them. The CDR3 bases are TGTGCCAGCAGCCCGCCAGGGACACACTCCTACGAGCAGTACTTC. This codes for CASSPPGTHSYEQYF.

The chain employs TRBV9 and TRBJ2-7; 9 bases align to TRBD1. The germline V gene has CDR1 SGDLS and CDR2 YYNGEE. V dropped 3 bases and J dropped 3; count of bases not matched to a gene: 4. The CDR3 has 14 amino acids. The DNA for the CDR3 is TGTGCCAGCAGCGGAGGGACAGGGAACTACGAGCAGTACTTC. Amino acid sequence: CASSGGTGNYEQYF.

V is TRBV28 and J is TRBJ2-2; D ambiguous. The CDR3 spans 12 residues. Germline-derived CDR1 and CDR2 are MDHEN and SYDVKM. V lost 6 bases and J 6 bases, leaving 8 bases between the germline ends. CDR3 coding DNA: TGTGCCAGCAGGTCCCCCTCCGGGGAGCTGTTTTTT. It is translated as CASRSPSGELFF.

The chain recombines TRBV24-1 with TRBJ2-1; 8 nucleotides line up with TRBD2. CDR3 length: 15 amino acids. Germline-derived CDR1 and CDR2 are KGHDR and SFDVKD. V lost 2 bases to trimming and J lost 9 bases; unmatched junction nucleotides: 8. The CDR3 is CATSDSGLVDPEQFF. In nucleotides, the CDR3 is TGTGCCACCAGTGATTCGGGACTAGTGGACCCTGAGCAGTTCTTC.

The chain recombines TRBV24-1 with TRBJ2-1; weak D call: TRBD1 (6 bases). Germline assignment: CDR1 KGHDR and CDR2 SFDVKD. The V gene lost 5 bases and the J gene lost 5 bases, with 18 bases spanning the gap. The CDR3 runs to 16 residues. The CDR3 sequence: CATSVGPGTTNNEQFF. The CDR3 region has the DNA TGTGCCACCAGTGTGGGGCCGGGGACAACCAACAATGAGCAGTTCTTC.

This clonotype has only one observation. The chain is built from TRBV7-6 and TRBJ2-7; maybe TRBD2 (7 bases). Germline CDR1 reads SGHVS; CDR2 reads FNYEAQ. CDR3 size: 14 residues. V was shortened by 5 bases and J by 7 bases, with 18 bases between the two germline ends. The CDR3 DNA reads as TGTGCCAGCAGCCCGATGGGGGGGCCGGGTGAGCAGTACTTC. This encodes CASSPMGGPGEQYF.

The rearrangement links TRBV25-1 to TRBJ1-1, with D possibly being TRBD1 (6 bases). The CDR3 is made up of 11 amino acids. Trimming pared 9 bases from V and 9 bases from J, leaving 14 bases between. CDR1 is MGHDK and CDR2 is SYGVNS in the germline V gene. As DNA, the CDR3 is TGTGCCAGTAAGGACAGTGATAAAGCTTTCTTT. Protein: CASKDSDKAFF.